Here is one T cell receptor beta chain with its context. This receptor's antigen is unknown. From each donor, a roughly 2.7 ml peripheral blood sample was collected into PAXgene tubes and kept at -80 degrees C. Total RNA was isolated from whole blood with the PAXgene blood miRNA kit on an automated QIAcube, without T cell sorting. Peripheral blood from monozygotic twin pairs, either concordant or discordant for inflammatory bowel disease, underwent deep TCRalpha and TCRbeta repertoire profiling that used unique molecular barcoding. Smoking habits were recorded for all twin pairs, and each individual was classified as a current, former or never smoker. The sample is drawn from a study of monozygotic twins with inflammatory bowel disease (dated by TCRdb to 2018 to 2020). Background on the whole study: The full study comprised some 30 monozygotic twin pairs: nine German pairs (four IBD-concordant, five IBD-discordant) and 19 IBD-discordant Danish pairs. The search for disease-associated traits relied mainly on comparing, within discordant pairs, IBD patients with their genetically identical healthy co-twins. Each individual had, on average, about 151 000 unique TCRalpha sequences and 181 000 unique TCRbeta sequences available for analysis.

On the study overall, not on this receptor specifically: Repertoire similarity did not differ between concordant and discordant twins, possibly due to limited statistical power. Different T cell subtypes could not be distinguished in the analysis. Compared with healthy twins, IBD patients shared fewer clonotypes with other individuals, and the difference was most pronounced in patients with signs of disease activity. No single strong signal or clonotype linked to IBD turned up in the results, so the idea that one exists was not supported. Differing immunosuppressive treatments among patients may have added background noise and inter-individual variability to the repertoires. TCRbeta repertoire diversity, by inverse Simpson index, was decreased in IBD patients compared with their healthy co-twins.

The germline V gene provides CDR1 MNHEY and CDR2 SVGAGI. The CDR3, cysteine through phenylalanine, is 17 amino acids long. No DNA accompanies this entry. Library creation used 5' RACE. For each TCR library, approximately 3,700 ng of total RNA was used. cDNA was synthesized with SMARTScribe reverse transcriptase in eight separate reactions per sample. During cDNA synthesis, template switching was used to introduce unique molecular identifiers that contained a 6-nucleotide sample barcode. TCRalpha and TCRbeta cDNA was amplified in two nested PCRs of 16 and 9 cycles, and bead purification was carried out after each PCR. Before amplification, the cDNA was treated with uracil DNA-glycosylase and purified using the QIAquick PCR purification kit. In the second PCR, Illumina TruSeq-compatible adapters and sample-specific barcodes were added. Library quality and concentration were assessed using TapeStation and Qubit, and approximately 5 ng of each library was pooled. Sequencing of pooled libraries was carried out on an Illumina HiSeq2500 single-index Rapid Run using 2 x 100 bp reads and custom sequencing primers. The original pipeline was this. MiGEC version 1.2.6 was used for UMI-based consensus assembly, which corrected PCR and sequencing errors. MiXCR version 2.1.1 was used to carry out V(D)J alignment, clonotype assembly and CDR3 extraction. Gene usage, clonotype sharing and MAIT/NKT TCR abundance were normalised by analysing the top 1000, 10 000 and 20 000 clonotypes per sample. After downsampling to 27 000 UMIs, diversity was calculated as the inverse Simpson index using the vegan R package. Paired Mann-Whitney U tests were applied to discordant twin pairs, and Benjamini-Hochberg correction was used for multiple testing. TCRdb reprocessed the reads; each CDR3 protein sequence makes one entry, and DNA is unavailable. The V and J calls were not made by the authors but by TCRdb's processing. The table for this sample records hundreds of thousands of distinct CDR3 sequences. The ten largest clonotypes hold approximately 2.4% of the sample.

Sequenced sample: blood. This clonotype originated in a human donor with ulcerative colitis or Crohn's disease, or a healthy co-twin of an affected twin (not recorded which). The chain was built from TRBV6-5 and TRBJ2-5; lacking DNA, the TRBD2 call made by TCRdb goes unchecked. The CDR3 in this case is CASSWGLQEGNRETQYF.